This TCR beta chain was documented in a study of blood T cell repertoires in COVID-19. About the study: Material from acute and convalescent COVID-19 was sourced from the United States, Italy and Spain. PBMCs, B-cell-depleted T cells, or T cells provided the cDNA or gDNA that made up the material.

Germline V gene data show CDR1 as SGHNT and CDR2 as YYREEE (reference sequence). The V and J ends lost 4 bases and 2 bases respectively, with 10 bases between them. The CDR3 contains 14 residues. In the authors' methods: How many nucleated cells were present was estimated from reference gene primer amplification. Sequencing was performed with immunoSEQ multiplex PCR; in TCRdb, only in-frame clones are kept and a portion is missing. V and J calls and clone size come straight from that table; D and trimming were deduced from the DNA. The table has about 26,000 clones, 85% to 90% seen once. The chain combines TRBV5-4 with TRBJ1-3, with D perhaps matching TRBD1 (5 bases). The origin of this receptor is a man between 65 and 80 years old with acute or convalescent COVID-19. The sample taken for sequencing was peripheral blood. CDR3 amino acids: CASSPGFAGNTIYF. The CDR3 DNA reads TGTGCCAGCAGCCCAGGGTTCGCTGGAAACACCATATATTTT.